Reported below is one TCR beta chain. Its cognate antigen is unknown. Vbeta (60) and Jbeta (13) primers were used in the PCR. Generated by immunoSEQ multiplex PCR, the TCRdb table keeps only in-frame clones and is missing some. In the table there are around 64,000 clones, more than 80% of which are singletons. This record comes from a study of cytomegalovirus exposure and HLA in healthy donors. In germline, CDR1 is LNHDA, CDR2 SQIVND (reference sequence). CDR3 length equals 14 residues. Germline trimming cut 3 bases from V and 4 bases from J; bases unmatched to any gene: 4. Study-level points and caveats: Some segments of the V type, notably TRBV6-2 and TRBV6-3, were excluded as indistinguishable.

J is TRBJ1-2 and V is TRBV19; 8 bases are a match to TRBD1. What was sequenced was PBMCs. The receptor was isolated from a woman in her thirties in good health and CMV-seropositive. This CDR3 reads CASSIRQGSYGYTF. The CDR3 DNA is TGTGCCAGTAGTATCCGACAGGGGTCCTATGGCTACACCTTC.